This TCR beta chain stems from a study of blood T cell repertoires in COVID-19. Overall study: Whether acute or convalescent, the COVID-19 samples came from the United States, Italy and Spain. PBMCs, B-cell-depleted T cells, or T cells provided the cDNA or gDNA that made up the material.

Original analysis: Amplification with reference gene primers provided the estimates of nucleated cell counts. The method was immunoSEQ multiplex PCR; TCRdb's version includes in-frame clones alone and lacks a portion of them. D and trimming come from the DNA, and the V and J calls and clone size come from that table. The sample includes approximately 52,000 clones, more than 80% seen only once; the top ten take around 15%. This clone was seen once. Sequenced input: peripheral blood. The source is a human donor with active COVID-19. The donor label of this sample is uncertain.

CDR3 sequence reads: CASSWGQYGELFF. The CDR3 DNA reads TGTGCCAGCAGTTGGGGACAGTACGGGGAGCTGTTTTTT. The chain is built from TRBV28 and TRBJ2-2, with 7 bases identical to TRBD1. Germline CDR1 MDHEN, CDR2 SYDVKM. J was trimmed by 7 bases and V by 4 bases; bases with no gene match: 3. The CDR3 length is 13 residues.